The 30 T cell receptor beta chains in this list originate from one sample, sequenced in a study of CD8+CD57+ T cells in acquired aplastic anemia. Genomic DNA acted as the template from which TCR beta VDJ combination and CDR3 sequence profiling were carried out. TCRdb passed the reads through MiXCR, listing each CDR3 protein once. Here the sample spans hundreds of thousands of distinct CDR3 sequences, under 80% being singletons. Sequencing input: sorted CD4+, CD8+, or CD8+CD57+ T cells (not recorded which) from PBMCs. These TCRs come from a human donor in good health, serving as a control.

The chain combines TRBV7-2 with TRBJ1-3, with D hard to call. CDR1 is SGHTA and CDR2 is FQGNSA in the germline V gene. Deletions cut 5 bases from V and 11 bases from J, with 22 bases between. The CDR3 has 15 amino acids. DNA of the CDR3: TGTGCCAGCAGCGTTGTGGGAGCGTCGAAAAAGCCCATATATTTT. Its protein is CASSVVGASKKPIYF.

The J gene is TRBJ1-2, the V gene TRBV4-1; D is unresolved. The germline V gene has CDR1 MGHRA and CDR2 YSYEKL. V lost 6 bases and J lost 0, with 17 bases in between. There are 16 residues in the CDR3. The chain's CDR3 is CASSPREGPANYGYTF. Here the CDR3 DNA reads TGCGCCAGCAGTCCGAGAGAAGGCCCAGCTAACTATGGCTACACCTTC.

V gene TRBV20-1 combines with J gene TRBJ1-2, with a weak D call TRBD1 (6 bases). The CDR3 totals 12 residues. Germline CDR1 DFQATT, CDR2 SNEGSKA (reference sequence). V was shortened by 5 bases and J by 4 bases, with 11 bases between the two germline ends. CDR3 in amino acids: CSAGGGSYGYTF. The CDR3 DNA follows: TGCAGTGCTGGAGGGGGGAGCTATGGCTACACCTTC.

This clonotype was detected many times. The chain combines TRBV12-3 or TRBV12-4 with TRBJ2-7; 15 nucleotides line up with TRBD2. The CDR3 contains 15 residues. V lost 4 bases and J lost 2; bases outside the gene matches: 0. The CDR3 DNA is TGTGCCAGCAGTTGGACTAGCGGGGGGGCCTACGAGCAGTACTTC. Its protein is CASSWTSGGAYEQYF.

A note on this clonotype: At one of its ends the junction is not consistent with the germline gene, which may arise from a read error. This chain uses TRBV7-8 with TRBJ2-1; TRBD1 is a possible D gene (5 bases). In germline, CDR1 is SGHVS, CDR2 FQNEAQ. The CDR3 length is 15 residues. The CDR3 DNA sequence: TGTGCCACCAGCAGAGAAGGGGCACAGTACAATGAGCAGTTCTTC. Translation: CATSREGAQYNEQFF.

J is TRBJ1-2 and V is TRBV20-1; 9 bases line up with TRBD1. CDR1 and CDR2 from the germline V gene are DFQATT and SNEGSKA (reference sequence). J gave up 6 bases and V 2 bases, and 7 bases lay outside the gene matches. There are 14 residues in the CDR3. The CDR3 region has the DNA TGCAGTGCTAGAATGACTGGGACAGGGAATGGCTACACCTTC. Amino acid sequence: CSARMTGTGNGYTF.

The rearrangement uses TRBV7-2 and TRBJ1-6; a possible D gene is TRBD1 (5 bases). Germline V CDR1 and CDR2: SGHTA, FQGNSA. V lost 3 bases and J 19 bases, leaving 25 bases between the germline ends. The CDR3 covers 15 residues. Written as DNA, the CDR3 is TGTGCCAGCAGCTTTAGAACAAGCGGGGGAGCACCCCAGCACTTT. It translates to CASSFRTSGGAPQHF.

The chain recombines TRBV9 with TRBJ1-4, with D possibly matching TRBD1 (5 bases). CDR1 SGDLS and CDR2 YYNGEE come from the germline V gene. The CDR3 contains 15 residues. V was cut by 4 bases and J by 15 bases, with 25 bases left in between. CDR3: CASSQGVGETQYLFF. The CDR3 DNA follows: TGTGCCAGCAGCCAAGGGGTCGGGGAGACCCAGTACTTGTTTTTT.

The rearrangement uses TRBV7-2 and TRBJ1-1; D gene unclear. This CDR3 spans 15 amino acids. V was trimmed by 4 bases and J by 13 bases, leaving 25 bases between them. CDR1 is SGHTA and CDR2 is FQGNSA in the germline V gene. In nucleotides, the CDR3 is TGTGCCAGCAGCTCCAGCGGGGTAATGGGCGATAACGATTTCTTT. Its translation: CASSSSGVMGDNDFF. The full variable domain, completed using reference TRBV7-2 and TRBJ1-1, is GAGVSQSPSNKVTEKGKDVELRCDPISGHTALYWYRQSLGQGLEFLIYFQGNSAPDKSGLPSDRFSAERTGGSVSTLTIQRTQQEDSAVYLCASSSSGVMGDNDFFGQGTRLTVV.

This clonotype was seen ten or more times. DNA of the CDR3: TGTGCCAGTAGTACAAGGGGGGCGGAGACCCAGTACTTC. Translating gives CASSTRGAETQYF. The chain uses TRBV19 and TRBJ2-5; D may correspond to TRBD1 or TRBD2 (6 bases each). The CDR3 totals 13 residues. The germline V gene has CDR1 LNHDA and CDR2 SQIVND (reference sequence). V lost 4 bases and J 5 bases, leaving 11 bases between the germline ends.

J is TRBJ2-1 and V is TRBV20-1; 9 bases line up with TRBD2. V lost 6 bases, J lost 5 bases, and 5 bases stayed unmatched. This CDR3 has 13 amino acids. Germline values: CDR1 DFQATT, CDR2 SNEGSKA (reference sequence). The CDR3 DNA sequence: TGCAGTGCCAGGGTAGCGGGGGACAATGAGCAGTTCTTC. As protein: CSARVAGDNEQFF.

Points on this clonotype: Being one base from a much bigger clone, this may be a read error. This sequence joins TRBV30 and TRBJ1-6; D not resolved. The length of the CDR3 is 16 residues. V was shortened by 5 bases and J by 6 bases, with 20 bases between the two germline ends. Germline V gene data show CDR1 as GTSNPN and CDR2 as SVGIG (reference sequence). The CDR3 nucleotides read TGTGCCTGGGGTTCCCCGCCTACCAGTCGTAATTCACCCCTCCACTTT. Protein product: CAWGSPPTSRNSPLHF. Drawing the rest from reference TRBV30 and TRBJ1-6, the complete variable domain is SQTIHQWPATLVQPVGSPLSLECTVEGTSNPNLYWYRQAAGRGLQLLFYSVGIGQISSEVPQNLSASRPQDRQFILSSKKLLLSDSGFYLCAWGSPPTSRNSPLHFGNGTRLTVT.

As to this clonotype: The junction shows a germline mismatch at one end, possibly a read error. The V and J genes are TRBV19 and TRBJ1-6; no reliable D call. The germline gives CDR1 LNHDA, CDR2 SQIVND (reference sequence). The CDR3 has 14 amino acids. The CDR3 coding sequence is TGTGCCAGTAGTACAGGACCATTAAACTCACCCCACCAATTT. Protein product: CASSTGPLNSPHQF. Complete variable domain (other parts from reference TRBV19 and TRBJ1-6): DGGITQSPKYLFRKEGQNVTLSCEQNLNHDAMYWYRQDPGQGLRLIYYSQIVNDFQKGDIAEGYSVSREKKESFPLTVTSAQKNPTAFYLCASSTGPLNSPHQFGNGTRLTVT.

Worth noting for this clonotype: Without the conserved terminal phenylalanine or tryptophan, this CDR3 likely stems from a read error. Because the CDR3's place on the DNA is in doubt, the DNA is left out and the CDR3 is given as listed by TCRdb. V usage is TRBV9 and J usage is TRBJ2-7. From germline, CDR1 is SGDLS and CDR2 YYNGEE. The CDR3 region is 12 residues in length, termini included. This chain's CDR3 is CASSVDLHENPT.

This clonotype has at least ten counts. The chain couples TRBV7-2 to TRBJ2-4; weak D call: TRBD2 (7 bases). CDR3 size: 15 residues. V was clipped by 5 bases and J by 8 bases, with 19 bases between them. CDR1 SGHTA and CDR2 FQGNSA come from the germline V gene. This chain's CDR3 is CASSLSGGPGDIQYF. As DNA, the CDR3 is TGTGCCAGCAGCCTCTCCGGGGGGCCAGGGGACATTCAGTACTTC.

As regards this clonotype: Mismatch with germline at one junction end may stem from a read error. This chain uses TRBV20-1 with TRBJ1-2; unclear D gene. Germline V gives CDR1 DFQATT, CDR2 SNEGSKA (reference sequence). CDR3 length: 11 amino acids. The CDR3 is CSARSRDGDTF. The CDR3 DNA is TGCAGTGCTCGCTCGCGGGATGGCGACACCTTC.

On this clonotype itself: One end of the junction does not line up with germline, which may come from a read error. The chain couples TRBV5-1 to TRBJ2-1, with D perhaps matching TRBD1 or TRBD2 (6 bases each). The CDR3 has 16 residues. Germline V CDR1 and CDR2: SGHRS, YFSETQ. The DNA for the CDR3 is TGTGCCAGCAGCATCGGCGGCAGGGGAGGTTACAATGAGCAGTTCTTC. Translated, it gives CASSIGGRGGYNEQFF. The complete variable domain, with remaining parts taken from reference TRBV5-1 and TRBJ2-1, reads KAGVTQTPRYLIKTRGQQVTLSCSPISGHRSVSWYQQTPGQGLQFLFEYFSETQRNKGNFPGRFSGRQFSNSRSEMNVSTLELGDSALYLCASSIGGRGGYNEQFFGPGTRLTVL.

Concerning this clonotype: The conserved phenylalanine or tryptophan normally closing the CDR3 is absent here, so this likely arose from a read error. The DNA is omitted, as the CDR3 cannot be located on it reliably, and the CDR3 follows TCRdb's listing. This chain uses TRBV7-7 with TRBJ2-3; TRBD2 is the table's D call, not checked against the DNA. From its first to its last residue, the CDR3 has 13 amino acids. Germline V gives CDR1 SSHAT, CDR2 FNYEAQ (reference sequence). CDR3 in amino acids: CASSLNREGLNQP.

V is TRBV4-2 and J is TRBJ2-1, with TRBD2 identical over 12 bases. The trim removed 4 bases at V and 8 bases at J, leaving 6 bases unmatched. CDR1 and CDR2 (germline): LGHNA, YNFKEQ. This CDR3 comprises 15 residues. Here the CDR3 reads CASSLRTSGADEQFF. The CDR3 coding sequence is TGTGCCAGCAGCCTACGGACTAGCGGGGCGGATGAGCAGTTCTTC.

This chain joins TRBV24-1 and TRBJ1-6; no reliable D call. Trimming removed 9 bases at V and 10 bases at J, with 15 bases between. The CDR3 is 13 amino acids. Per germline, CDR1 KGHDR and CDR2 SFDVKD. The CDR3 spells CATVWIGGSPLHF. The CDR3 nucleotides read TGTGCCACCGTCTGGATAGGCGGGTCACCCCTCCACTTT.

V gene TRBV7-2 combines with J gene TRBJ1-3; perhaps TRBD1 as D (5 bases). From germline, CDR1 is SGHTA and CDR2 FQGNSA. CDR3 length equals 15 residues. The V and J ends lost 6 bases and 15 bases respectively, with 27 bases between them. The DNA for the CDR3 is TGTGCCAGCAGTCAACGACAGAACCCGTACCAAGAGACATATTTT. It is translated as CASSQRQNPYQETYF.

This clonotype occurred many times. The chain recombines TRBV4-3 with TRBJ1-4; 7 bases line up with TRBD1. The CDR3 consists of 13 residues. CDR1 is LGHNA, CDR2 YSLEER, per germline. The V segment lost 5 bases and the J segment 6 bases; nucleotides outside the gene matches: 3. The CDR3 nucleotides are TGCGCCAGCAGCAGACAGGGCGATGAAAAACTGTTTTTT. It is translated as CASSRQGDEKLFF.

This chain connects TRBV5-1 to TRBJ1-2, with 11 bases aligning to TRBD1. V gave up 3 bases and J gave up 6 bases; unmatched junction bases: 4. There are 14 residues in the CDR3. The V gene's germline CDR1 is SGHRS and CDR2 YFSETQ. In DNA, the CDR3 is TGCGCCAGCAGCTACAGGACAGGGGGCAATGGCTACACCTTC. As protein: CASSYRTGGNGYTF.

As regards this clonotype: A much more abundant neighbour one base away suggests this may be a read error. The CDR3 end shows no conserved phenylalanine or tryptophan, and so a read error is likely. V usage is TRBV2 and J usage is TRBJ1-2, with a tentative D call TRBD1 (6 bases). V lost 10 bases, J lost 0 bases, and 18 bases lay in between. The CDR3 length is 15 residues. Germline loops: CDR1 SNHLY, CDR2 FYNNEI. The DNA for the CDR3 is TGTGCCATCTCTCCCTGGGGGACAACTAACTATGGCTACACCCTC. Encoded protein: CAISPWGTTNYGYTL.

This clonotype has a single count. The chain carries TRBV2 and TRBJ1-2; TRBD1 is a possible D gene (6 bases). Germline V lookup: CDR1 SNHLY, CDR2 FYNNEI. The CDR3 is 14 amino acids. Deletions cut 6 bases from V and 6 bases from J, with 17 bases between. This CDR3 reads CASRGAGPGDGYTF. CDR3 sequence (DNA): TGTGCCAGCAGGGGAGCTGGGCCAGGGGATGGCTACACCTTC.

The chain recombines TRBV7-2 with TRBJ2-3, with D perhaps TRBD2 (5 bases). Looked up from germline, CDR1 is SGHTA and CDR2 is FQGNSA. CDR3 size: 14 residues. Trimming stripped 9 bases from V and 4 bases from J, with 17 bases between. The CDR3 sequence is CASSITGSPDTQYF. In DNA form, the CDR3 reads TGTGCCAGTAGTATAACGGGAAGCCCAGATACGCAGTATTTT.

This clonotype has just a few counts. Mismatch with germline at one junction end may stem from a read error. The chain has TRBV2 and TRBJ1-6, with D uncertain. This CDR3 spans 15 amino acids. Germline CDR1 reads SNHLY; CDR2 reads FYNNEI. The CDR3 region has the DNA TGTGCCAGCAGTGGGTCGGCCGGAGCTAATTCGCCCCTCCACTTT. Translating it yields CASSGSAGANSPLHF.

The CDR3 here is CASSLVQRGTREQFF. The DNA for the CDR3 is TGTGCCAGCAGTTTAGTACAGCGGGGGACCCGCGAGCAGTTCTTC. The rearrangement uses TRBV12-3 or TRBV12-4 and TRBJ2-1; 8 nucleotides agree with TRBD2. Trimming cost V 1 base and J 10 bases; bases outside gene matches: 9. The CDR3 has 15 amino acids.

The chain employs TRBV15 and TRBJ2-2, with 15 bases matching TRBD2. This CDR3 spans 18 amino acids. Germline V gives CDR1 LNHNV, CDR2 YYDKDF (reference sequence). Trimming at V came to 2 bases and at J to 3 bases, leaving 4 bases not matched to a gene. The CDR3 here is CATSRRTSGGAYTGELFF. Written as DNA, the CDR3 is TGTGCCACCAGCAGAAGGACTAGCGGGGGGGCTTACACCGGGGAGCTGTTTTTT.

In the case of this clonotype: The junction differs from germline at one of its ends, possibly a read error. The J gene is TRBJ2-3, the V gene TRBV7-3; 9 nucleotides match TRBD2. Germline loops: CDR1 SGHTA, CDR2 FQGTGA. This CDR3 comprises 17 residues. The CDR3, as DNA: TGTGCCAGCAGCCCAGACCTGGCGGGGGGGAGCACAGATACGCAATATTTT. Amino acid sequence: CASSPDLAGGSTDTQYF.